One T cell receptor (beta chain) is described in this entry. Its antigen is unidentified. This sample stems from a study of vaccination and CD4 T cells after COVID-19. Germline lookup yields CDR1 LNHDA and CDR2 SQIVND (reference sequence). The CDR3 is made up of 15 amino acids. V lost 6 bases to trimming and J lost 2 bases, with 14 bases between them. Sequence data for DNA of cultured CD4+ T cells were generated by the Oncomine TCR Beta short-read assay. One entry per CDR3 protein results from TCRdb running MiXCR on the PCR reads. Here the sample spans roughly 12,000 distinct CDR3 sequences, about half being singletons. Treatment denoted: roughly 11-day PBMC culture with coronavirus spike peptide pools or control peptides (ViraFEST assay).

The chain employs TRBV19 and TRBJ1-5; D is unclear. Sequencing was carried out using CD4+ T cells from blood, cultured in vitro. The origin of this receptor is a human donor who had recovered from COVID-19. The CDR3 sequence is CASSRKTVGNQPQHF. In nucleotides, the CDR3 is TGTGCCAGTAGCAGGAAAACCGTGGGCAATCAGCCCCAGCATTTT.